A selection of T cell receptor beta chains follows, all from one sample in a study of CDR3 diversity in severe acne. TCRdb independently ran MiXCR on the PCR reads; one entry per CDR3 protein. The sample lists 85,000 to 120,000 distinct CDR3 sequences, 51% occurring once. Sequencing was done on a sample of blood. Receptors originate from a male donor with acne. Both conserved end residues are part of each CDR3. The order of the fields is clone size, D gene, J gene, V gene, CDR3 DNA, CDR3 protein. The D gene is left open where the match is weak. Part of the rows lack a size; the others show once, few, many or a class for expanded clones.

>.|TRBD2|TRBJ2-3|TRBV6-5
TGTGCCAGCAGTTACTCCCGGGAATCGGGACTATTCTTCAATGAGCAGTATTTT
CASSYSRESGLFFNEQYF
>.|.|TRBJ2-5|TRBV18
TGTGCCAGCTCACCAACAGCGAACCAAGAGACCCAGTACTTC
CASSPTANQETQYF
>.|.|TRBJ2-5|TRBV7-4
TGCGCCAGCAGCTTGGACGGGAGAGAAGAGACCCAGTACTTC
CASSLDGREETQYF
>many|.|TRBJ2-7|TRBV9
TGTGCCAGCAGCTCCACCAGAGGGAGTGGATCTAATGAGCAGTACTTC
CASSSTRGSGSNEQYF
>few|TRBD2|TRBJ2-5|TRBV9
TGTGCCAGCAGCGTAAGTGGATGGGAGGGAGAGACCCAGTACTTC
CASSVSGWEGETQYF
>.|.|TRBJ2-2|TRBV24-1
TGTGCCACCAGTGGCCCCGGGCTTGCGAACACCGGGGAGCTGTTTTTT
CATSGPGLANTGELFF
>.|TRBD1|TRBJ1-6|TRBV2
TGTGCCAGTAGGAGACAGGGGGCCTCACCCCTCCACTTT
CASRRQGASPLHF
>.|.|TRBJ2-7|TRBV4-3
TGCGCCAGCAGCCCACAGGTGGCGACTCTCTACGAGCAGTACTTC
CASSPQVATLYEQYF
>medium-sized|.|TRBJ1-1|TRBV7-6
TGTGCCAGCAGCCGACGGGGACAGAACACTGAAGCTTTCTTT
CASSRRGQNTEAFF
>.|.|TRBJ1-4|TRBV15
TGTGCCACCAGCAGAGTTCTGACAGCAACTAATGAAAAACTGTTTTTT
CATSRVLTATNEKLFF
>.|TRBD2|TRBJ2-2|TRBV20-1
TGCAGTGCTAGAGGGACTAGTGGCGGGGAGCTGTTTTTT
CSARGTSGGELFF
>.|TRBD1|TRBJ1-6|TRBV6-1
TGTGCCAGCAGCGATCGGACAGGGTCTTTCTCACCCCTCCACTTT
CASSDRTGSFSPLHF
>many|.|TRBJ1-2|TRBV6-6
TGTGCCAGCAGTTACTCGCCAGGAACTAACTATGGCTACACCTTC
CASSYSPGTNYGYTF
>.|TRBD2|TRBJ2-1|TRBV9
TGTGCCAGCAGCGGCTATAGCGGGGTCTCCTACAATGAGCAGTTCTTC
CASSGYSGVSYNEQFF
>.|.|TRBJ1-2|TRBV20-1
TGCAGTGCCCGAGGCGGGGTTCATGGCTACACCTTC
CSARGGVHGYTF
>many|.|TRBJ1-1|TRBV30
TGTGCCTGGAGTGTAAGGTCTTCCACTGAAGCTTTCTTT
CAWSVRSSTEAFF
>.|TRBD2|TRBJ2-1|TRBV6-1
TGTGCCAGCATCGGGACTAGCGAGAGGAAGGGTGAGCAGTTCTTC
CASIGTSERKGEQFF
>few|TRBD1|TRBJ2-2|TRBV12-3/TRBV12-4
TGTGCCAGCAGTCTCGGACAGGGGGGCACCGGGGAGCTGTTTTTT
CASSLGQGGTGELFF
>many|.|TRBJ1-5|TRBV3-2
TGTGCCAGCAGCCCAATCAAAGGACAGAATTATCAGCCCCAGCATTTT
CASSPIKGQNYQPQHF
>many|.|TRBJ1-2|TRBV7-2
TGTGCCAGCAGCTTAGTTTCCTATGGCTACACCTTC
CASSLVSYGYTF
>few|.|TRBJ2-2|TRBV4-3
TGCGCCAGCAGCCAAGATCTTTTGGGGGGCCCCGGGGAGCTGTTTTTT
CASSQDLLGGPGELFF
>.|TRBD1|TRBJ2-5|TRBV12-3/TRBV12-4
TGTGCCAGCAGTCCCTATGACAGGGTGGAGACCCAGTACTTC
CASSPYDRVETQYF
>many|TRBD1|TRBJ1-6|TRBV25-1
TGTGCCAGCAGGTCCGGGACAGGGAATTCACCCCTCCACTTT
CASRSGTGNSPLHF
>few|.|TRBJ1-2|TRBV25-1
TGTGCCAGCAGCTCCGGGACACCCTATGGCTACACCTTC
CASSSGTPYGYTF
>.|.|TRBJ1-6|TRBV14
TGTGCTAGGCCAGAGGCTGAGTATAATTCACCCCTCCACTTT
CARPEAEYNSPLHF
>.|TRBD2|TRBJ2-5|TRBV2
TGTGCCAGCAGTGAACTTCTAGCGGGAGTCGAGACCCAGTACTTC
CASSELLAGVETQYF
>.|.|TRBJ2-7|TRBV9
TGTGCCAGCAGCGTAGACACTTCCTACGAGCAGTACTTC
CASSVDTSYEQYF
>.|.|TRBJ2-5|TRBV15
TGTGCCACCAGCACTGACCGGGACTACCAAGAGACCCAGTACTTC
CATSTDRDYQETQYF
>.|TRBD1|TRBJ1-2|TRBV29-1
TGCAGCGTTGAAGACCAGGGACAGGGGGAGAACTATGGCTACACCTTC
CSVEDQGQGENYGYTF
>few|TRBD1|TRBJ1-1|TRBV20-1
TGCAGTGCTAGTTTAGGGACAGGGAGCACTGAAGCTTTCTTT
CSASLGTGSTEAFF
>.|TRBD1|TRBJ1-3|TRBV7-9
TGTGCCAGCAGCGAGGACAGGGCCCTCTCTGGAAACACCATATATTTT
CASSEDRALSGNTIYF
>.|TRBD2|TRBJ2-1|TRBV7-3
TGTGCCAGCAGCCCGACTAGCGGGAGTATATTACCCTACAATGAGCAGTTCTTC
CASSPTSGSILPYNEQFF
>.|.|TRBJ2-7|TRBV6-5
TGTGCCAGCGCCAGGGAGTCCTACGAGCAGTACTTC
CASARESYEQYF
>few|TRBD1|TRBJ2-3|TRBV29-1
TGCAGCGTTGCGACAGGGGAGGCAGATACGCAGTATTTT
CSVATGEADTQYF
>.|.|TRBJ1-5|TRBV6-5
TGTGCCAGCAGTGCCGGGACCGCTCAGCCCCAGCATTTT
CASSAGTAQPQHF
>few|.|TRBJ1-2|TRBV25-1
TGTGCCAGCAGTGAATGGGAGGGGGGGAACTATGGCTACACCTTC
CASSEWEGGNYGYTF
>few|.|TRBJ2-6|TRBV4-2
TGTGCCAGCAGCCAAGTTGAGACTGGGGCCAACGTCCTGACTTTC
CASSQVETGANVLTF
>.|TRBD1|TRBJ1-1|TRBV10-3
TGTGCCATCAGGGGGACAGGGAACACTGAAGCTTTCTTT
CAIRGTGNTEAFF
>.|TRBD2|TRBJ2-1|TRBV28
TGTGCCAGCAGTCTACATTCCATTAGCGGGGGGAATGAGCAGTTCTTC
CASSLHSISGGNEQFF
>.|TRBD2|TRBJ2-7|TRBV13
TGTGCCAGCAGTATTAGCGGGAGTAACGAGCAGTACTTC
CASSISGSNEQYF
>.|TRBD2|TRBJ2-7|TRBV25-1
TGTGCCAGCGGGACTAGCGGCCCCTACGAGCAGTACTTC
CASGTSGPYEQYF
>.|.|TRBJ1-5|TRBV6-9
TGTGCCAGCCCGCGGCGGGGGACGGGACGGTTGAATAGCAATCAGCCCCAGCATTTT
CASPRRGTGRLNSNQPQHF
>many|.|TRBJ2-1|TRBV27
TGTGCCAGCAGTTTATTTGCGGCTGGGTACAATGAGCAGTTCTTC
CASSLFAAGYNEQFF
>.|.|TRBJ2-1|TRBV5-1
TGCGCCAGCAGGGATGATAACCAGCGATACGAGCAGTTCTTC
CASRDDNQRYEQFF
>.|.|TRBJ2-4|TRBV6-6
TGTGCCAGCAGTCCCGGGTTAGCCAAAAACATTCAGTACTTC
CASSPGLAKNIQYF